This T cell receptor (beta chain) was profiled in a study of glioma-infiltrating T cells after dendritic cell vaccination. TCRdb's copy holds only in-frame clones and misses some; the assay was immunoSEQ multiplex PCR. Counted here are roughly 20,000 clones, about four fifths occurring once; the ten biggest clones make up roughly 40%. The CDR3 runs 16 residues. V gave up 2 bases and J gave up 5 bases; unmatched junction bases: 8. Germline V lookup: CDR1 SGHTA, CDR2 FQGTGA. This sequence joins TRBV7-3 and TRBJ1-4, with 7 bases identical to TRBD1. The receptor comes from a human donor with glioblastoma. Specimen: blood, collected before dendritic cell vaccination. Here the CDR3 DNA reads TGTGCCAGCAGCTTAGAATCGGGACAGCCGAATGAAAAACTGTTTTTT. As protein: CASSLESGQPNEKLFF.